This T cell receptor (beta chain) was identified in a study of shared clonotypes between healthy human individuals. Study-level points and caveats: Memory subsets generally showed lower estimated richness than naive subsets.

The CDR3 contains 15 residues. V was pared by 3 bases and J by 6 bases, with 7 bases of the junction left unmatched. The germline V gene has CDR1 KGHSH and CDR2 LQKENI. Among the donors, all were Caucasian adults who lived in Nashville, Tennessee. Remarks on this clone: What it recognizes is unknown.

Sequencing was performed with immunoSEQ multiplex PCR; in TCRdb, only in-frame clones are kept and a portion is missing. The sample includes 2 million to 2.5 million clones, 92% of them seen just once. The chain has TRBV18 and TRBJ2-3, with TRBD2 matching over 9 bases. This TCR was sampled from a man between 18 and 35 years old in good health. Some clones in this sample may be carry-over from other donors' samples. The sample consisted of naive CD4+ T cells from PBMCs. As to subset: CD45RA+ positively selected. CDR3 bases: TGTGCCAGCTCACCTCTAGCGGGACAGAAGGATACGCAGTATTTT. Its protein is CASSPLAGQKDTQYF.